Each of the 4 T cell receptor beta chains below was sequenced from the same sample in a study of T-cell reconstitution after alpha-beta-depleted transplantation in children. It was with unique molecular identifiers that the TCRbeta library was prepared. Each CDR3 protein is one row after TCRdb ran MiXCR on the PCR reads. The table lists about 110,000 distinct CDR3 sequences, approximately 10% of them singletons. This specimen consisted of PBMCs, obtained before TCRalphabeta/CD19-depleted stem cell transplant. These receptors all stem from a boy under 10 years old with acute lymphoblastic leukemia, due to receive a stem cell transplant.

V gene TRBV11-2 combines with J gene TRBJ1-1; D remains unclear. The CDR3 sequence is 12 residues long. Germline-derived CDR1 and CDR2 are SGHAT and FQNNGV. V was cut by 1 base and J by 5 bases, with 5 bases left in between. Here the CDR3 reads CASSLGFTEAFF. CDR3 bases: TGTGCCAGCAGCTTAGGGTTTACTGAAGCTTTCTTT.

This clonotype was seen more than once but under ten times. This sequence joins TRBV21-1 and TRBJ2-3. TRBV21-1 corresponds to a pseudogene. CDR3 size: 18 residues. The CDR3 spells CASSKADKKWSTTDTQYF. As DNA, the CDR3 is TGTGCCAGCAGCAAAGCCGACAAAAAGTGGAGTACGACAGATACGCAGTATTTT.

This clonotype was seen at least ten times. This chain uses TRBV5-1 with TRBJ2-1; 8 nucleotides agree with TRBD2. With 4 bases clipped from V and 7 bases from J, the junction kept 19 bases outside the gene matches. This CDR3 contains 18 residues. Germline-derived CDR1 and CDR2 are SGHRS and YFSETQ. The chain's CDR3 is CASSPIGRTSYEANEQFF. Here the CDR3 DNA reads TGCGCCAGCAGCCCGATTGGAAGGACTAGCTACGAAGCGAATGAGCAGTTCTTC.

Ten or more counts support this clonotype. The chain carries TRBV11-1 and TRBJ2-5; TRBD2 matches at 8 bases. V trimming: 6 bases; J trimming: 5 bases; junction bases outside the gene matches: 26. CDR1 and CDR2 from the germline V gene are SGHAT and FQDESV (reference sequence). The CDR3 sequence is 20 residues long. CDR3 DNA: TGTGCCAGCAGACCAAAATACGAAACCCCTGGGACTAGGTTTGCGGAGACCCAGTACTTC. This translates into CASRPKYETPGTRFAETQYF.